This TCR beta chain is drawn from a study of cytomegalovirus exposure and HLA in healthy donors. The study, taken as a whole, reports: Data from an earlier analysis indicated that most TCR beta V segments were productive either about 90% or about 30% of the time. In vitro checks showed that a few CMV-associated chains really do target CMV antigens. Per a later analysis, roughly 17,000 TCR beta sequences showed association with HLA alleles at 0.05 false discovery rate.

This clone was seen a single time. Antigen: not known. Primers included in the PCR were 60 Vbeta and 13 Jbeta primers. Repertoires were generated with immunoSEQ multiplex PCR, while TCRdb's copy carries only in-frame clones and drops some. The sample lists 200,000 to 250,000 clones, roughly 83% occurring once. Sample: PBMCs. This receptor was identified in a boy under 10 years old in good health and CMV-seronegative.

CDR3 in amino acids: CASSLGRSGSEQYF. The CDR3 nucleotides read TGTGCCAGCAGTTTAGGGCGGTCGGGAAGCGAGCAGTACTTC. This chain connects TRBV27 to TRBJ2-7; D possibly corresponds to TRBD2 (5 bases). Germline V CDR1 and CDR2: MNHEY, SMNVEV (reference sequence). The CDR3 covers 14 residues. V was trimmed by 2 bases and J by 6 bases, leaving 14 bases between them.